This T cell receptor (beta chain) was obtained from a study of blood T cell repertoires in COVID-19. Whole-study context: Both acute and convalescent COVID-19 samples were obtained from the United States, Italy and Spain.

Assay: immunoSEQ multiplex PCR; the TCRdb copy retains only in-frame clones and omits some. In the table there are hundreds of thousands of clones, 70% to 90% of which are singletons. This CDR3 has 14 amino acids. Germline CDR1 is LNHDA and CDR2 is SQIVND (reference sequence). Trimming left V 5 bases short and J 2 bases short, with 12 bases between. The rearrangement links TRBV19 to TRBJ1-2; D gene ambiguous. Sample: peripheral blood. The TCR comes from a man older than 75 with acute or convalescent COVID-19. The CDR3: CASSLLTGNYGYTF. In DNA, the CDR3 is TGTGCCAGTAGTCTGCTGACGGGAAACTATGGCTACACCTTC.